Listed here are 4 T cell receptor beta chains from one sample, sequenced in a study of metastatic and nonmetastatic thyroid tumors. TCRdb called clones again from the PCR reads with MiXCR. Of 15,000 to 20,000 clones listed, 25% to 35% are singletons. Thyroid surgery was performed in patients who had received no treatment beforehand. Sequencing was done on a sample of tumor tissue. These TCRs come from a female donor with papillary thyroid cancer or a benign thyroid nodule (not recorded which). Some clones in this sample may be carry-over from other donors' samples.

This clone was found many times. This may be a read error, as it is one base from a much larger clone. This rearrangement joins TRBV15 to TRBJ2-2; D is possibly TRBD1 (6 bases). The CDR3 consists of 17 residues. Germline loops: CDR1 LNHNV, CDR2 YYDKDF (reference sequence). This chain's CDR3 is CATSRDFKQGGIGELLF. In nucleotides, the CDR3 is TGTGCCACCAGCAGAGATTTTAAACAGGGTGGAATCGGGGAGCTGCTTTTT.

This clone was seen ten or more times. The J gene is TRBJ1-4, the V gene TRBV27; TRBD1 matches 7 bases. V shed 3 bases, J shed 7 bases, and the junction held 5 bases outside the gene matches. The germline V gene encodes CDR1 MNHEY and CDR2 SMNVEV (reference sequence). CDR3 length: 14 amino acids. The CDR3 reads CASSFETGSEKLFF. The CDR3 DNA follows: TGTGCCAGCAGTTTTGAGACAGGGAGTGAAAAACTGTTTTTT.

The sample holds a few counts of this clone. V is TRBV6-5 and J is TRBJ2-7; TRBD1 agrees at 7 bases. V dropped 4 bases and J dropped 3; count of bases not matched to a gene: 3. Germline CDR1 is MNHEY and CDR2 is SVGAGI. The CDR3 extends over 13 amino acids. As DNA, the CDR3 is TGTGCCAGCAGTTCGGGACAGAACTACGAGCAGTACTTC. Translating gives CASSSGQNYEQYF.

This clone was detected ten times or more. One base away lies a much larger clone, so this may be a sequencing read error. The sample has other DNA sequences that encode this CDR3 too. The chain recombines TRBV7-9 with TRBJ2-6; D uncertain. The germline gives CDR1 SEHNR, CDR2 FQNEAQ (reference sequence). The germline V and J ends were trimmed by 5 bases and 4 bases, with 9 bases remaining between them. This CDR3 region has 14 residues. CDR3 DNA: TGTGCCAGCAGCCACGGATCAGGGGCCAACGTCCTGACTTTC. It specifies CASSHGSGANVLTF.